This passage covers 19 T cell receptor beta chains from one sample sequenced in a study of blood T cell repertoires in COVID-19. Clones were read by immunoSEQ multiplex PCR, and TCRdb kept only the in-frame ones, dropping some. The sample contains fewer than 250,000 clones, under 90% of which appear only once. Sequencing was carried out using peripheral blood. The receptors were sampled from a man aged 50 to 59 with acute or convalescent COVID-19.

V and J are TRBV18 and TRBJ1-1, with 10 bases fitting TRBD1. Germline lookup yields CDR1 KGHSH and CDR2 LQKENI. The CDR3 extends over 14 amino acids. The junction had 5 bases not matched to a gene; V was cut back by 6 bases and J by 4 bases. The DNA of the CDR3 is TGTGCCAGCTCCCGACAGGGGGCGTCCACTGAAGCTTTCTTT. Protein product: CASSRQGASTEAFF.

This clone was counted a single time. The rearrangement links TRBV4-2 to TRBJ2-3, with TRBD2 matching over 10 bases. The CDR3 is 14 amino acids. Germline V gives CDR1 LGHNA, CDR2 YNFKEQ. V shed 8 bases, J shed 4 bases, and the junction held 6 bases outside the gene matches. CDR3 in amino acids: CASGSGGAPDTQYF. The DNA for the CDR3 is TGTGCCAGCGGAAGCGGGGGGGCCCCAGATACGCAGTATTTT.

This CDR3 reads CAWNRALGQPQHF. DNA of the CDR3: TGTGCCTGGAACAGGGCTTTAGGTCAGCCCCAGCATTTT. The chain is built from TRBV30 and TRBJ1-5; D possibly corresponds to TRBD1 (6 bases). The germline V gene encodes CDR1 GTSNPN and CDR2 SVGIG (reference sequence). V was pared by 4 bases and J by 6 bases, with 13 bases between. The CDR3 consists of 13 residues. The full variable domain, its missing parts supplied by reference TRBV30 and TRBJ1-5, is SQTIHQWPATLVQPVGSPLSLECTVEGTSNPNLYWYRQAAGRGLQLLFYSVGIGQISSEVPQNLSASRPQDRQFILSSKKLLLSDSGFYLCAWNRALGQPQHFGDGTRLSIL.

This sequence joins TRBV29-1 and TRBJ1-2, with 9 bases identical to TRBD1. V shed 6 bases, J shed 8 bases, and the junction held 4 bases outside the gene matches. The CDR3 sequence is 11 residues long. Looked up from germline, CDR1 is SQVTM and CDR2 is ANQGSEA. As DNA, the CDR3 is TGCAGCGTCGGGACAGGGCAAGGCTACACCTTC. This translates into CSVGTGQGYTF.

This rearrangement joins TRBV4-1 to TRBJ1-1, with 9 bases that match TRBD1. Trimming cost V 4 bases and J 5 bases; bases outside gene matches: 8. Germline V gives CDR1 MGHRA, CDR2 YSYEKL. The length of the CDR3 is 15 residues. This chain's CDR3 is CASSPWDRVGTEAFF. Written as DNA, the CDR3 is TGCGCCAGCAGCCCCTGGGACAGGGTAGGAACTGAAGCTTTCTTT.

CDR3 sequence: CASSQPEGYGYTF. CDR3 nucleotide sequence: TGCGCCAGCAGCCAGCCTGAGGGCTATGGCTACACCTTC. The chain joins TRBV4-1 to TRBJ1-2; no clear D. Trimming stripped 3 bases from V and 4 bases from J, with 9 bases between. CDR1 and CDR2 from the germline V gene are MGHRA and YSYEKL. The CDR3 runs to 13 residues.

The chain carries TRBV6-5 and TRBJ1-1; 8 bases are a match to TRBD1. The CDR3 runs 16 residues. J gave up 1 base and V 2 bases, and 6 bases lay outside the gene matches. Germline assignment: CDR1 MNHEY and CDR2 SVGAGI. In DNA, the CDR3 is TGTGCCAGCAGTTACCTGTGGACAGGGAGGAACACTGAAGCTTTCTTT. It specifies CASSYLWTGRNTEAFF.

This chain joins TRBV6-2 or TRBV6-3 and TRBJ1-4; maybe TRBD1 (6 bases). CDR3 length equals 14 residues. Germline values: CDR1 MNHEY, CDR2 SVGEGT. V lost 4 bases to trimming and J lost 4 bases, with 10 bases between them. CDR3 loop: CASSFGQRNEKLFF. In nucleotides, the CDR3 is TGTGCCAGCAGTTTCGGACAGCGTAATGAAAAACTGTTTTTT.

The chain combines TRBV12-5 with TRBJ1-5; tentatively, D is TRBD1 (5 bases). V lost 1 base and J 0 bases, leaving 10 bases between the germline ends. This CDR3 has 16 amino acids. Germline CDR1 LGHNT, CDR2 FRNRAP. Here the CDR3 reads CASGLEPGFSNQPQHF. The DNA of the CDR3 is TGTGCTAGTGGTTTGGAGCCAGGGTTTAGCAATCAGCCCCAGCATTTT. The whole variable domain, filled in from reference TRBV12-5 and TRBJ1-5, reads DARVTQTPRHKVTEMGQEVTMRCQPILGHNTVFWYRQTMMQGLELLAYFRNRAPLDDSGMPKDRFSAEMPDATLATLKIQPSEPRDSAVYFCASGLEPGFSNQPQHFGDGTRLSIL.

V is TRBV7-6 and J is TRBJ1-5; D not resolved. Looked up from germline, CDR1 is SGHVS and CDR2 is FNYEAQ. The CDR3 runs to 14 residues. Deletions cut 0 bases from V and 4 bases from J, with 7 bases between. The CDR3 DNA reads TGTGCCAGCAGCTTAGCGGGCAGAAATCAGCCCCAGCATTTT. This translates into CASSLAGRNQPQHF.

A single count supports this clone. The V gene is TRBV9, the J gene TRBJ2-3, with TRBD2 identical over 14 bases. From germline, CDR1 is SGDLS and CDR2 YYNGEE. V dropped 0 bases and J dropped 5; count of bases not matched to a gene: 8. The CDR3 totals 18 residues. Here the CDR3 DNA reads TGTGCCAGCAGCGTAGGGACTAGCGGGGGGCCTTGGTTAGATACGCAGTATTTT. Its protein is CASSVGTSGGPWLDTQYF. Using reference TRBV9 and TRBJ2-3 for the parts outside the CDR3, the full variable domain is DSGVTQTPKHLITATGQRVTLRCSPRSGDLSVYWYQQSLDQGLQFLIQYYNGEERAKGNILERFSAQQFPDLHSELNLSSLELGDSALYFCASSVGTSGGPWLDTQYFGPGTRLTVL.

This clone was seen a single time. J is TRBJ1-2 and V is TRBV11-2; D might be TRBD1 (6 bases). There are 14 residues in the CDR3. The V gene lost 6 bases and the J gene lost 3 bases, with 14 bases spanning the gap. The germline V gene has CDR1 SGHAT and CDR2 FQNNGV. CDR3 sequence (DNA): TGTGCCAGCAGTCCCGGACAGTGGGACTATGGCTACACCTTC. Its protein product is CASSPGQWDYGYTF.

The chain is built from TRBV27 and TRBJ1-4; the D is unclear. This CDR3 is built from 13 residues. V lost 6 bases, J lost 3 bases, and 8 bases lay in between. Looked up from germline, CDR1 is MNHEY and CDR2 is SMNVEV (reference sequence). The CDR3 reads CASRAGSNEKLFF. DNA of the CDR3: TGTGCCAGCAGGGCAGGATCTAATGAAAAACTGTTTTTT.

V is TRBV3-1 (or the pseudogene TRBV3-2) and J is TRBJ2-5; D unclear. The V gene's germline CDR1 is LGHDT and CDR2 YNNKEL (reference sequence). The CDR3 runs 14 residues. V was shortened by 4 bases and J by 5 bases, with 14 bases between the two germline ends. The CDR3 region is CASSLTAPRETQYF. As DNA, the CDR3 is TGTGCCAGCAGCCTCACCGCTCCGCGGGAGACCCAGTACTTC.

The rearrangement uses TRBV6-6 and TRBJ1-5; 7 nucleotides align to TRBD1. CDR3 length: 13 amino acids. The V and J ends lost 7 bases and 7 bases, in that order; junction bases with no gene match: 7. Germline lookup yields CDR1 MNHNY and CDR2 SVGAGI (reference sequence). The CDR3 sequence: CASTETGNQPQHF. CDR3 nucleotide sequence: TGTGCCAGCACCGAGACAGGGAACCAGCCCCAGCATTTT.

The sample holds a few counts of this clone. The chain carries TRBV5-8 and TRBJ1-1, with 7 nucleotides matching TRBD1. The CDR3 totals 14 residues. Unmatched junction bases numbered 8, after V lost 5 bases and J lost 4 bases. The germline V gene has CDR1 SGHTS and CDR2 YDEGEE. The CDR3 DNA follows: TGTGCCAGCAGAGATCAGGGGGGAAGCACTGAAGCTTTCTTT. It specifies CASRDQGGSTEAFF.

The rearrangement joins TRBV5-1 to TRBJ2-1; 15 nucleotides agree with TRBD2. Germline CDR1 reads SGHRS; CDR2 reads YFSETQ. V was clipped by 4 bases and J by 6 bases; unmatched bases: 11. CDR3 size: 18 residues. The CDR3 sequence is CASSPGLAGGPLGNEQFF. The CDR3 DNA reads as TGCGCCAGCAGCCCAGGACTAGCGGGGGGGCCGTTGGGCAATGAGCAGTTCTTC. Full variable domain (outside the CDR3, taken from reference TRBV5-1 and TRBJ2-1): KAGVTQTPRYLIKTRGQQVTLSCSPISGHRSVSWYQQTPGQGLQFLFEYFSETQRNKGNFPGRFSGRQFSNSRSEMNVSTLELGDSALYLCASSPGLAGGPLGNEQFFGPGTRLTVL.

This sequence joins TRBV2 and TRBJ2-3; 9 bases fit TRBD2. Germline V gives CDR1 SNHLY, CDR2 FYNNEI. This CDR3 comprises 15 residues. Unmatched junction bases numbered 10, after V lost 8 bases and J lost 4 bases. As DNA, the CDR3 is TGTGCCAGCCGCCTCTTGGGACTAGCCGCAGATACGCAGTATTTT. Translated, it gives CASRLLGLAADTQYF. The full variable domain, in which reference TRBV2 and TRBJ2-3 provide the parts outside the CDR3, is EPEVTQTPSHQVTQMGQEVILRCVPISNHLYFYWYRQILGQKVEFLVSFYNNEISEKSEIFDDQFSVERPDGSNFTLKIRSTKLEDSAMYFCASRLLGLAADTQYFGPGTRLTVL.

The chain's CDR3 is CASSQPGVSYTF. CDR3 DNA: TGTGCCAGCAGCCAACCAGGGGTGAGCTACACCTTC. J is TRBJ1-2 and V is TRBV4-2; TRBD1 is a possible D gene (6 bases). Germline loops: CDR1 LGHNA, CDR2 YNFKEQ. This CDR3 has 12 amino acids. V was trimmed by 2 bases and J by 9 bases, leaving 10 bases between them.